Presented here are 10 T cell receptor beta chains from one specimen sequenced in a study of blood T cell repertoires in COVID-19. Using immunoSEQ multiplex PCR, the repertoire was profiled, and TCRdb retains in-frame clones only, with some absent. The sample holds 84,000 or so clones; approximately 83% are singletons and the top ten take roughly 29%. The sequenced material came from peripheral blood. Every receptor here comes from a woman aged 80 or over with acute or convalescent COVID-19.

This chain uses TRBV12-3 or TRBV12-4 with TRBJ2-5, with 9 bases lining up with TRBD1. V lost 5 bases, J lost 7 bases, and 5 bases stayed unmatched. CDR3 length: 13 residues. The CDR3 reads CASSTGQGGTQYF. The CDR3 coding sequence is TGTGCCAGCAGTACGGGACAGGGAGGGACCCAGTACTTC.

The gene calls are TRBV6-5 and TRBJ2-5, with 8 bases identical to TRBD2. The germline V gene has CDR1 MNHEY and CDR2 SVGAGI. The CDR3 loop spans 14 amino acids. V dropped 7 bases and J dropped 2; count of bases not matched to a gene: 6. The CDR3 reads CASTLGRGQETQYF. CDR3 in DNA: TGTGCCAGCACCCTCGGGAGGGGGCAAGAGACCCAGTACTTC.

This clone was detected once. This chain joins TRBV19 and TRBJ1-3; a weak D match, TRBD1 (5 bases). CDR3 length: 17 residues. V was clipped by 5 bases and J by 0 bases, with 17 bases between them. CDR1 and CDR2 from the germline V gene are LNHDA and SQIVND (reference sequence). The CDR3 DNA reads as TGTGCCAGTAGTCGCCGGCAGGTCCAGGGCTCTGGAAACACCATATATTTT. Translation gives CASSRRQVQGSGNTIYF.

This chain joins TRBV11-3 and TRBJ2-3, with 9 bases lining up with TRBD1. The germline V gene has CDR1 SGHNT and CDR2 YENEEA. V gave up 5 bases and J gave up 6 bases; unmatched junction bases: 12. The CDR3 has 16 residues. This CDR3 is CASSLGTGTGTDTQYF. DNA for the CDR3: TGTGCCAGCAGCCTAGGCACGGGGACAGGGACCGATACGCAGTATTTT.

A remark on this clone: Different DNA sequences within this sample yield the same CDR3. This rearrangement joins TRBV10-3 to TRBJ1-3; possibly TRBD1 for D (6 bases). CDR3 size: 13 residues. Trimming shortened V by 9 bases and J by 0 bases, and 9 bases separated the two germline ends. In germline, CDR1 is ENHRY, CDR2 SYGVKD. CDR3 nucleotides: TGTGCCATGCAGGGGATCTCTGGAAACACCATATATTTT. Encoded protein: CAMQGISGNTIYF.

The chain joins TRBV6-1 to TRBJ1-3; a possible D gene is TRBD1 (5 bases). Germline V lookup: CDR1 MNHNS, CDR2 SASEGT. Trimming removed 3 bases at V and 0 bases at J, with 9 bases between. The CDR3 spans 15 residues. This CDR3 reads CASSDRAHSGNTIYF. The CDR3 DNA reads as TGTGCCAGCAGTGACAGGGCGCACTCTGGAAACACCATATATTTT.

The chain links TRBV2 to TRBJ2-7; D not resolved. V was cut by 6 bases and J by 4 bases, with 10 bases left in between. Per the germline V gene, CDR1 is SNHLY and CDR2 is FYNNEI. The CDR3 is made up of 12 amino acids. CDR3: CASRPTEYEQYF. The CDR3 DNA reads TGTGCCAGCAGACCAACCGAGTACGAGCAGTACTTC.

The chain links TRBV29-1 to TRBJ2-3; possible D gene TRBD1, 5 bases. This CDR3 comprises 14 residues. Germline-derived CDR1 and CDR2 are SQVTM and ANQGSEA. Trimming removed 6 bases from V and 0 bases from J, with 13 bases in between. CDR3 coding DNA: TGCAGCGTCACAGGTTCTACTAGCACAGATACGCAGTATTTT. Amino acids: CSVTGSTSTDTQYF.

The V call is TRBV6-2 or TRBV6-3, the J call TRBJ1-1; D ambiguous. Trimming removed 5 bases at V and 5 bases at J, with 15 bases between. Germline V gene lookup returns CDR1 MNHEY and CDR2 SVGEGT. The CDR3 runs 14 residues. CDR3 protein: CASSDTPSGTEAFF. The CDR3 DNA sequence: TGTGCCAGCAGTGACACGCCTTCCGGTACTGAAGCTTTCTTT.

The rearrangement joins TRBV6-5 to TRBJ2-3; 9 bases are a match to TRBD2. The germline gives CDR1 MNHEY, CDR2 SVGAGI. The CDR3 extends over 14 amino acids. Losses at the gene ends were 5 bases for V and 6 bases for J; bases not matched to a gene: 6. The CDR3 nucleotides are TGTGCCAGCAGTCCGGGACTAGCAGTTGATACGCAGTATTTT. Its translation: CASSPGLAVDTQYF.